The next 25 T cell receptor beta chains were all read from a single sample in a study of blood T cell repertoires in COVID-19. TCRdb keeps only in-frame clones here, not all; method: immunoSEQ multiplex PCR. Altogether about 280,000 clones are present, over 75% being singletons, with the ten largest covering approximately 9.9%. Specimen: peripheral blood. The receptors come from an older woman with acute or convalescent COVID-19.

V and J are TRBV5-1 and TRBJ2-1; tentative D call: TRBD2 (7 bases). The V gene's germline CDR1 is SGHRS and CDR2 YFSETQ. The V end was cut by 4 bases, the J end by 2 bases, with 16 bases between. This CDR3 is 16 amino acids long. Here the CDR3 reads CASSIQGGAAYNEQFF. Here the CDR3 DNA reads TGCGCCAGCAGCATACAAGGGGGGGCCGCCTACAATGAGCAGTTCTTC.

The chain employs TRBV2 and TRBJ2-7; weak D call: TRBD2 (6 bases). Trimming left V 6 bases short and J 0 bases short, with 12 bases between. CDR3 size: 14 residues. The germline CDR1 and CDR2 sequences are SNHLY and FYNNEI. The DNA of the CDR3 is TGTGCCAGCAGAGGGACTTCGAGCTCCTACGAGCAGTACTTC. Translation: CASRGTSSSYEQYF.

The chain couples TRBV5-1 to TRBJ2-6, with 10 bases fitting TRBD2. This CDR3 has 19 residues. Germline V gives CDR1 SGHRS, CDR2 YFSETQ. Trimming took 0 bases from V and 2 from J; bases not matched to a gene: 8. The CDR3 sequence: CASSLAPSGGATGANVLTF. Here the CDR3 DNA reads TGCGCCAGCAGCTTGGCCCCGAGCGGGGGGGCCACTGGGGCCAACGTCCTGACTTTC.

The gene calls are TRBV10-3 and TRBJ1-1; TRBD1 is a possible D gene (6 bases). Germline CDR1 and CDR2: ENHRY and SYGVKD. The V and J ends lost 4 bases and 2 bases respectively, with 8 bases between them. The length of the CDR3 is 13 residues. CDR3: CAISGTANTEAFF. The CDR3 nucleotides read TGTGCCATCAGTGGGACAGCAAACACTGAAGCTTTCTTT.

The chain joins TRBV27 to TRBJ2-3; a weak D match, TRBD2 (5 bases). This CDR3 comprises 15 residues. V shed 3 bases and J shed 0 bases, with 10 bases lying between them. Germline V gene lookup returns CDR1 MNHEY and CDR2 SMNVEV (reference sequence). DNA of the CDR3: TGTGCCAGCAGTTTTGGTCTAGCCAGCACAGATACGCAGTATTTT. Its protein is CASSFGLASTDTQYF.

This clone was seen ten or more times. This rearrangement joins TRBV27 to TRBJ2-5; D is undetermined. Germline V gene lookup returns CDR1 MNHEY and CDR2 SMNVEV (reference sequence). The CDR3 loop spans 14 amino acids. V gave up 0 bases and J gave up 7 bases, with 12 bases separating them. The CDR3 protein is CASSLSTPPGTQYF. The CDR3 nucleotides read TGTGCCAGCAGTTTATCGACCCCCCCGGGGACCCAGTACTTC.

This clone was seen a handful of times. The chain recombines TRBV5-1 with TRBJ1-5; TRBD1 is a possible D gene (5 bases). The V gene lost 1 base and the J gene lost 5 bases, with 13 bases spanning the gap. CDR1 and CDR2 from the germline V gene are SGHRS and YFSETQ. The CDR3 runs 15 residues. DNA of the CDR3: TGCGCCAGCAGCTTGTCTCAAGGGGATGATCAGCCCCAGCATTTT. Translating it yields CASSLSQGDDQPQHF.

The chain carries TRBV7-9 and TRBJ1-1, with D hard to call. The germline gives CDR1 SEHNR, CDR2 FQNEAQ (reference sequence). The CDR3 is 14 residues long. V lost 0 bases and J lost 0, with 5 bases in between. CDR3 sequence reads: CASSLATMNTEAFF. DNA for the CDR3: TGTGCCAGCAGCTTAGCCACTATGAACACTGAAGCTTTCTTT.

The chain couples TRBV4-1 to TRBJ1-1, with 7 bases lining up with TRBD1. J gave up 3 bases and V 1 base, and 5 bases lay outside the gene matches. Germline values: CDR1 MGHRA, CDR2 YSYEKL. The CDR3 is 15 residues long. The chain's CDR3 is CASSQGDRVYTEAFF. CDR3 DNA sequence: TGCGCCAGCAGCCAAGGAGACAGGGTTTACACTGAAGCTTTCTTT.

The V and J genes are TRBV13 and TRBJ2-5; 13 nucleotides match TRBD2. Germline V gene lookup returns CDR1 PRHDT and CDR2 FYEKMQ (reference sequence). V dropped 3 bases and J dropped 3; count of bases not matched to a gene: 7. This CDR3 contains 17 residues. CDR3 region: CASSLVGLAGTEETQYF. CDR3 DNA sequence: TGTGCCAGCAGCTTGGTGGGACTAGCGGGGACTGAAGAGACCCAGTACTTC.

The chain is built from TRBV2 and TRBJ1-1; D not certain. Germline-derived CDR1 and CDR2 are SNHLY and FYNNEI. V was pared by 4 bases and J by 2 bases, with 11 bases between. The CDR3 covers 14 residues. Written as DNA, the CDR3 is TGTGCCAGCAGTGGACCTAGTTTTAACACTGAAGCTTTCTTT. This encodes CASSGPSFNTEAFF.

V gene TRBV6-1 combines with J gene TRBJ1-2; weak D call: TRBD1 (6 bases). Germline-derived CDR1 and CDR2 are MNHNS and SASEGT. The V end lost 2 bases, the J end lost 8 bases, and 12 bases lay between the germline ends. This CDR3 is built from 13 residues. Here the CDR3 DNA reads TGTGCCAGCAGTGAATCAGCAGGGGACGGCTACACCTTC. Its translation is CASSESAGDGYTF.

The V gene is TRBV2, the J gene TRBJ1-1; D is perhaps TRBD1 (5 bases). V lost 3 bases and J 1 base, leaving 12 bases between the germline ends. The germline gives CDR1 SNHLY, CDR2 FYNNEI. This CDR3 has 15 amino acids. This chain's CDR3 is CASSDLGARNTEAFF. CDR3 sequence (DNA): TGTGCCAGCAGTGACTTAGGGGCTAGGAACACTGAAGCTTTCTTT.

This clone was counted many times. V gene TRBV5-4 combines with J gene TRBJ2-7, with 10 positions matching TRBD2. With 2 bases clipped from V and 6 bases from J, the junction kept 5 bases outside the gene matches. Germline CDR1 reads SGHNT; CDR2 reads YYREEE (reference sequence). The CDR3 sequence is 14 residues long. CDR3 amino acids: CASSFSGGMSEQYF. CDR3 bases: TGTGCCAGCAGCTTTAGCGGGGGGATGAGCGAGCAGTACTTC. Filled out from reference TRBV5-4 and TRBJ2-7, the complete variable domain reads ETGVTQSPTHLIKTRGQQVTLRCSSQSGHNTVSWYQQALGQGPQFIFQYYREEENGRGNFPPRFSGLQFPNYSSELNVNALELDDSALYLCASSFSGGMSEQYFGPGTRLTVT.

In its sample, this clone was seen once. This chain connects TRBV12-3 or TRBV12-4 to TRBJ1-1; no clear D gene. The V end lost 3 bases, the J end lost 3 bases, and 8 bases lay between the germline ends. CDR3 length equals 13 residues. Here the CDR3 reads CASSFVQDTEAFF. The CDR3, as DNA: TGTGCCAGCAGTTTTGTCCAGGACACTGAAGCTTTCTTT.

The J gene is TRBJ2-6, the V gene TRBV5-4, with 7 bases aligning to TRBD1. Losses at the gene ends were 0 bases for V and 0 bases for J; bases not matched to a gene: 3. The CDR3 is 17 residues long. In germline, CDR1 is SGHNT, CDR2 YYREEE (reference sequence). CDR3 sequence (DNA): TGTGCCAGCAGCTTGGGACAGGGAAACTCTGGGGCCAACGTCCTGACTTTC. This codes for CASSLGQGNSGANVLTF.

The chain recombines TRBV3-1 (or the pseudogene TRBV3-2) with TRBJ1-1, with D uncertain. The germline V and J ends were trimmed by 4 bases and 1 base, with 7 bases remaining between them. CDR1 LGHDT and CDR2 YNNKEL come from the germline V gene (reference sequence). The CDR3 totals 13 residues. The CDR3 here is CASSLTRNTEAFF. Written as DNA, the CDR3 is TGTGCCAGCAGCCTAACACGGAACACTGAAGCTTTCTTT.

The CDR3 coding sequence is TGTGCCAGCAGGCCGACAGGGAACTATGGCTACACCTTC. Translating it yields CASRPTGNYGYTF. The chain combines TRBV12-3 or TRBV12-4 with TRBJ1-2; the match to TRBD1 covers 7 bases. The CDR3 length is 13 residues. Unmatched junction bases numbered 3, after V lost 6 bases and J lost 2 bases.

This clone appeared once. The V call is TRBV30, the J call TRBJ2-1; D gene ambiguous. Trimming took 1 base from V and 8 from J, leaving 6 bases between them. Per the germline V gene, CDR1 is GTSNPN and CDR2 is SVGIG (reference sequence). This CDR3 region has 11 residues. CDR3 bases: TGTGCCTGGAGTGCAGGTTATGAGCAGTTCTTC. This gives the protein CAWSAGYEQFF.

This chain links TRBV5-1 with TRBJ2-3; perhaps TRBD1 as D (6 bases). The CDR3 runs to 21 residues. The germline V and J ends were trimmed by 1 base and 1 base, with 28 bases remaining between them. Germline V lookup: CDR1 SGHRS, CDR2 YFSETQ. CDR3 in amino acids: CASSLMGARSSVIAGTDTQYF. The CDR3, as DNA: TGCGCCAGCAGCTTGATGGGGGCTAGATCGTCCGTGATCGCAGGCACAGATACGCAGTATTTT.

The chain is built from TRBV5-1 and TRBJ2-7; D gene ambiguous. This CDR3 comprises 13 residues. Germline V gives CDR1 SGHRS, CDR2 YFSETQ. Trimming stripped 0 bases from V and 3 bases from J, with 7 bases between. CDR3 bases: TGCGCCAGCAGCTTGGGACACGGCTACGAGCAGTACTTC. Amino acid sequence: CASSLGHGYEQYF.

This clone has only a few counts. This chain connects TRBV5-4 to TRBJ1-1; perhaps TRBD1 as D (5 bases). Germline assignment: CDR1 SGHNT and CDR2 YYREEE (reference sequence). Trimming cost V 3 bases and J 1 base, with 13 bases left between them. The CDR3 length is 15 residues. CDR3 bases: TGTGCCAGCAGCTCTGACAGCCTGCGGAACACTGAAGCTTTCTTT. Translating it yields CASSSDSLRNTEAFF.

The chain uses TRBV11-2 and TRBJ2-3; D perhaps matches TRBD1 (6 bases). Trimming removed 6 bases from V and 5 bases from J, with 12 bases in between. In germline, CDR1 is SGHAT, CDR2 FQNNGV. The CDR3 contains 13 residues. Written as DNA, the CDR3 is TGTGCCAGCAGTTACAGGGTGGAAGATACGCAGTATTTT. This sequence encodes CASSYRVEDTQYF.

The chain couples TRBV9 to TRBJ2-5; tentatively, D is TRBD1 (5 bases). Germline lookup yields CDR1 SGDLS and CDR2 YYNGEE. The CDR3 is 16 amino acids. Trimming cost V 4 bases and J 4 bases, with 20 bases left between them. The CDR3 here is CASSTYSQGRGETQYF. The DNA of the CDR3 is TGTGCCAGCAGCACCTACTCTCAGGGAAGGGGAGAGACCCAGTACTTC.

The V and J genes are TRBV3-1 (or the pseudogene TRBV3-2) and TRBJ2-3; the match to TRBD2 covers 8 bases. After removal of 5 bases from V and 2 bases from J, the junction contained 15 bases not matched to a gene. Germline CDR1 and CDR2: LGHDT and YNNKEL (reference sequence). The CDR3 runs to 18 residues. CDR3 amino acids: CASSFSGAGGYYTDTQYF. The CDR3 coding sequence is TGTGCCAGCAGCTTCTCTGGGGCGGGGGGTTACTACACAGATACGCAGTATTTT.